This T cell receptor (beta chain) was captured in a study of Ad26.COV2.S vaccination and SARS-CoV-2 variants. Findings and caveats of the study: Vaccinees showed greater spike-specific TCR breadth than placebo recipients.

Notes on this clone: Its antigen is unknown.

Specified treatment: approximately 18 received Ad26.COV2.S at low or high dose, single or two shots; five or six received placebo; per-sample allocation not given. After the first vaccine or placebo injection, samples were drawn on day 63. This Boston cohort included adults aged 18-55 years. Germline V lookup: CDR1 DFQATT, CDR2 SNEGSKA (reference sequence). Unmatched junction bases numbered 7, after V lost 3 bases and J lost 6 bases. CDR3 length: 14 amino acids. Only in-frame clones appear in the TCRdb table, and some are missing; sequencing was by immunoSEQ multiplex PCR. Of hundreds of thousands of clones listed, around 89% are singletons.

The input for sequencing was peripheral blood, taken in a trial of Ad26.COV2.S vaccine versus placebo. The V gene is TRBV20-1, the J gene TRBJ1-5; 8 bases agree with TRBD1. The TCR sequence derives from a person between 18 and 65 years old who received the Ad26.COV2.S COVID-19 vaccine or a placebo. In DNA form, the CDR3 reads TGCAGTGCTAGTCCCCAGGGGGCACTTCAGCCCCAGCATTTT. Amino acid sequence: CSASPQGALQPQHF.